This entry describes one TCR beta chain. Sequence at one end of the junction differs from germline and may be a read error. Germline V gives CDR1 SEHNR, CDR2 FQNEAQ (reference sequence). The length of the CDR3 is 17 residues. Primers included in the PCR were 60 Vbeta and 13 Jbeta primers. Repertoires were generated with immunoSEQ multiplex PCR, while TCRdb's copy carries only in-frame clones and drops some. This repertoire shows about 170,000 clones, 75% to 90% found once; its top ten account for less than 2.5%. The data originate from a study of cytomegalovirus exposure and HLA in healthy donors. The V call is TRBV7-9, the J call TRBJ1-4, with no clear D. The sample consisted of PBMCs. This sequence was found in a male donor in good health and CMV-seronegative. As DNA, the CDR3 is TGTTCCAGCAGCCGAGAAAATTGGGCCCCACGGGGTGAAAAACTGTTTTTT. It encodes CSSSRENWAPRGEKLFF.